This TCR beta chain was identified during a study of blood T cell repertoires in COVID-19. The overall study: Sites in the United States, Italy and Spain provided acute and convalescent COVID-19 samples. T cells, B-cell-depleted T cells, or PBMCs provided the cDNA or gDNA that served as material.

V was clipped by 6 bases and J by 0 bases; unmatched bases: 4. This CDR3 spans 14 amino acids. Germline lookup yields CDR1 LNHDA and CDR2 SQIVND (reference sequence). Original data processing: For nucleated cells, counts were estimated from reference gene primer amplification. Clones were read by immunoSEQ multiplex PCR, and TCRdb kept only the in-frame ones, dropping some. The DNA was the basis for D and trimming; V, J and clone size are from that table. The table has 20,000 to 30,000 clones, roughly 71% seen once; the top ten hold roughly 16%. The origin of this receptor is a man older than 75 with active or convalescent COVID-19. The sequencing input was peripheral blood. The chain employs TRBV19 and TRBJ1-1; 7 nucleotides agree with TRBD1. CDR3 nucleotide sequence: TGTGCCAGTAGAAGACAGGGTTTGAACACTGAAGCTTTCTTT. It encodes CASRRQGLNTEAFF.